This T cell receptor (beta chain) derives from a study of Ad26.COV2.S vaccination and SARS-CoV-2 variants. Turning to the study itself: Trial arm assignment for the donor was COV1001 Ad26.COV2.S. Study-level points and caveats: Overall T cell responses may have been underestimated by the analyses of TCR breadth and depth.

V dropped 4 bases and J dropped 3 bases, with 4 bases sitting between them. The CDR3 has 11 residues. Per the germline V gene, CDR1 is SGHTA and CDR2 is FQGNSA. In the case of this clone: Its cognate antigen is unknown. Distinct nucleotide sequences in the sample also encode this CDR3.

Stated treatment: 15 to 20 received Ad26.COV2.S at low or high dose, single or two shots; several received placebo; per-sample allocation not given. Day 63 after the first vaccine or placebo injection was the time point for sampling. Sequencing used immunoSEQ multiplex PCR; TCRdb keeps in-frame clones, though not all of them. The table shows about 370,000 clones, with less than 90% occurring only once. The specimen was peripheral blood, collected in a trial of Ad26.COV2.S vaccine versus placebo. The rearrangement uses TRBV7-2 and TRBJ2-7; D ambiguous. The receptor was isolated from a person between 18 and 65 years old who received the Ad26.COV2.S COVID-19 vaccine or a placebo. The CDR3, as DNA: TGTGCCAGCAGCTCTTACTACGAGCAGTACTTC. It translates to CASSSYYEQYF.